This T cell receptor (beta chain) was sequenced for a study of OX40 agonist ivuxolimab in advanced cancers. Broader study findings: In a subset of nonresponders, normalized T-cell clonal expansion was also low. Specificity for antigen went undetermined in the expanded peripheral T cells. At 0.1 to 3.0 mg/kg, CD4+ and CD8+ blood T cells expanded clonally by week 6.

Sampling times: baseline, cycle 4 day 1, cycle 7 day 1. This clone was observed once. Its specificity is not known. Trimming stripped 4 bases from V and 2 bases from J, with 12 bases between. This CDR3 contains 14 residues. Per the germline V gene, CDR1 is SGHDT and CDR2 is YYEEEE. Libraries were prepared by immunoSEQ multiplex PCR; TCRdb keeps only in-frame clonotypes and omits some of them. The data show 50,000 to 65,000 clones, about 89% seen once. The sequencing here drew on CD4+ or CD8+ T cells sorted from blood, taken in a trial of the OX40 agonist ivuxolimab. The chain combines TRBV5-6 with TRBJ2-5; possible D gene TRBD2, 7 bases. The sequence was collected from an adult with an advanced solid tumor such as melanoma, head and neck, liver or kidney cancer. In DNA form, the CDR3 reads TGTGCCAGCAGCCAGGAGGGGGGGCAAGAGACCCAGTACTTC. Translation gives CASSQEGGQETQYF.